This is a list of T cell receptor beta chains from one sample in a study of CD8 T cells in Susac syndrome. MiXCR, run by TCRdb on the immunoSEQ multiplex PCR reads, gives a single entry per CDR3 protein. The sample has about 150,000 distinct CDR3 sequences; nearly 97% are singletons. The source material was CD8+ T cells from PBMCs. The receptor source for this set is a human donor with multiple sclerosis. CDR3s include the opening cysteine and the closing phenylalanine or tryptophan. The D gene is left open where the match is weak. Clone size, where shown, is once, few, many, or a class for clones that have expanded.

d_call: -
j_call: TRBJ2-1
v_call: TRBV3-1
clone_size: once
cdr3_aa: CASSQDMSNPKENEQFF
cdr3_nt: TGTGCCAGCAGCCAAGATATGTCGAATCCCAAAGAGAATGAGCAGTTCTTC

d_call: -
j_call: TRBJ1-1
v_call: TRBV18
clone_size: -
cdr3_aa: CASSPPAGNTEAFF
cdr3_nt: TGTGCCAGCTCACCACCCGCCGGAAACACTGAAGCTTTCTTT

d_call: -
j_call: TRBJ2-5
v_call: TRBV20-1
clone_size: -
cdr3_aa: CSARDPQSISQETQYF
cdr3_nt: TGCAGTGCTAGAGACCCCCAGTCTATTAGCCAAGAGACCCAGTACTTC

d_call: -
j_call: TRBJ2-1
v_call: TRBV29-1
clone_size: -
cdr3_aa: CSSTRTAYNEQFF
cdr3_nt: TGCAGTTCCACCAGGACAGCCTACAATGAGCAGTTCTTC

d_call: -
j_call: TRBJ1-1
v_call: TRBV16
clone_size: -
cdr3_aa: CASIGRGTEAFF
cdr3_nt: TGTGCCAGCATCGGGCGTGGCACTGAAGCTTTCTTT

d_call: -
j_call: TRBJ2-7
v_call: TRBV10-3
clone_size: -
cdr3_aa: CAISESSGTSEQYF
cdr3_nt: TGTGCCATCAGTGAGTCTAGCGGCACTAGCGAGCAGTACTTC

d_call: -
j_call: TRBJ1-4
v_call: TRBV23-1
clone_size: -
cdr3_aa: CASIIRDTEKLFF
cdr3_nt: TGCGCCAGTATAATCCGGGACACAGAAAAACTGTTTTTT

d_call: -
j_call: TRBJ1-1
v_call: TRBV7-6
clone_size: -
cdr3_aa: CASSLAGTATEAFF
cdr3_nt: TGTGCCAGCAGCTTAGCAGGGACTGCCACTGAAGCTTTCTTT

d_call: -
j_call: TRBJ2-3
v_call: TRBV3-1
clone_size: -
cdr3_aa: CASSQDGGGAALGADTQYF
cdr3_nt: TGTGCCAGCAGCCAAGATGGGGGTGGAGCGGCGCTTGGGGCAGATACGCAGTATTTT

d_call: TRBD1
j_call: TRBJ1-1
v_call: TRBV20-1
clone_size: -
cdr3_aa: CSARDKDRVNTEAFF
cdr3_nt: TGCAGTGCTAGAGATAAGGACAGGGTGAACACTGAAGCTTTCTTT

d_call: TRBD2
j_call: TRBJ2-7
v_call: TRBV27
clone_size: -
cdr3_aa: CASSPGTSDSYEQYF
cdr3_nt: TGTGCCAGCAGTCCCGGGACTAGCGACTCCTACGAGCAGTACTTC

d_call: -
j_call: TRBJ2-2
v_call: TRBV12-2
clone_size: -
cdr3_aa: CASRADANTGELFF
cdr3_nt: TGTGCAAGTCGGGCAGACGCGAACACCGGGGAGCTGTTTTTT

d_call: -
j_call: TRBJ2-3
v_call: TRBV20-1
clone_size: -
cdr3_aa: CSARDPQGLDTQYF
cdr3_nt: TGCAGTGCTAGAGATCCCCAAGGGCTAGATACGCAGTATTTT

d_call: TRBD1
j_call: TRBJ2-7
v_call: TRBV7-9
clone_size: -
cdr3_aa: CASRGQGANEQYF
cdr3_nt: TGTGCCAGCAGAGGACAGGGGGCAAACGAGCAGTACTTC

d_call: -
j_call: TRBJ2-5
v_call: TRBV27
clone_size: -
cdr3_aa: CASSLARARTQYF
cdr3_nt: TGTGCCAGCAGTTTAGCCAGGGCACGGACCCAGTACTTC

d_call: -
j_call: TRBJ1-1
v_call: TRBV29-1
clone_size: -
cdr3_aa: CSVEDRNSPTTEAFF
cdr3_nt: TGCAGCGTTGAAGATCGGAACAGCCCGACCACTGAAGCTTTCTTT

d_call: -
j_call: TRBJ1-1
v_call: TRBV29-1
clone_size: -
cdr3_aa: CSVVRGIDTEAFF
cdr3_nt: TGCAGCGTTGTACGAGGGATAGATACTGAAGCTTTCTTT

d_call: -
j_call: TRBJ1-1
v_call: TRBV29-1
clone_size: -
cdr3_aa: CSWAEMNTEAFF
cdr3_nt: TGCAGCTGGGCAGAGATGAACACTGAAGCTTTCTTT

d_call: TRBD1
j_call: TRBJ2-1
v_call: TRBV11-2
clone_size: -
cdr3_aa: CASSLGQGRGNEQFF
cdr3_nt: TGTGCCAGCAGCTTGGGACAGGGTCGCGGGAATGAGCAGTTCTTC

d_call: -
j_call: TRBJ1-5
v_call: TRBV30
clone_size: -
cdr3_aa: CAWKGGAGNQPQHF
cdr3_nt: TGTGCCTGGAAGGGGGGCGCCGGCAATCAGCCCCAGCATTTT

d_call: -
j_call: TRBJ2-7
v_call: TRBV30
clone_size: -
cdr3_aa: CAWSGTAVSYEQYF
cdr3_nt: TGTGCCTGGAGTGGGACGGCAGTCTCCTACGAGCAGTACTTC

d_call: -
j_call: TRBJ1-5
v_call: TRBV12-3/TRBV12-4
clone_size: -
cdr3_aa: CASTLRVNQPQHF
cdr3_nt: TGTGCCAGCACCCTACGAGTCAATCAGCCCCAGCATTTT

d_call: -
j_call: TRBJ1-1
v_call: TRBV4-2
clone_size: -
cdr3_aa: CASSQGANTNTEAFF
cdr3_nt: TGTGCCAGCAGCCAAGGGGCAAATACGAACACTGAAGCTTTCTTT

d_call: -
j_call: TRBJ2-2
v_call: TRBV7-9
clone_size: -
cdr3_aa: CASSSPGQNTGELFF
cdr3_nt: TGTGCCAGCAGCTCACCGGGACAGAACACCGGGGAGCTGTTTTTT

d_call: -
j_call: TRBJ2-5
v_call: TRBV6-5
clone_size: -
cdr3_aa: CASSYRLAETQYF
cdr3_nt: TGTGCCAGCAGTTATCGTCTAGCGGAGACCCAGTACTTC

d_call: -
j_call: TRBJ1-5
v_call: TRBV20-1
clone_size: -
cdr3_aa: CSARDRTSSGHGNQPQHF
cdr3_nt: TGCAGTGCTAGAGATAGGACTTCTTCGGGACACGGGAATCAGCCCCAGCATTTT

d_call: TRBD1
j_call: TRBJ2-1
v_call: TRBV5-1
clone_size: -
cdr3_aa: CASSFGTDNEQFF
cdr3_nt: TGCGCCAGCAGCTTCGGGACAGACAATGAGCAGTTCTTC

d_call: TRBD1
j_call: TRBJ2-1
v_call: TRBV4-1
clone_size: -
cdr3_aa: CASSSNGAGGGEQFF
cdr3_nt: TGCGCCAGCAGCTCCAACGGGGCAGGGGGTGGTGAGCAGTTCTTC